The rows below give T cell receptor beta chains drawn from one sample of a study of shared clonotypes between healthy human individuals. Clones were read by immunoSEQ multiplex PCR, and TCRdb kept only the in-frame ones, dropping some. The top ten clones hold roughly 1.2% of a sample with about 2 million clones, about 95% of them seen once. Sequencing used naive CD8+ T cells sorted from blood. The receptors shown here come from a man in his late teens or twenties in good health. The CDR3 runs from the conserved cysteine through the conserved F or W. Fields, in order: V gene, J gene, clone size, D gene, CDR3 DNA, CDR3 protein. The D gene is left open where the match is weak. Size values are once, few and many counts, or a class for expanded clones, and some rows have none.

V gene: TRBV6-6; J gene: TRBJ2-7; clone size: NA; D gene: NA; CDR3 DNA: TGTGCCAGCAGGGACTACGAGCAGTACTTC; CDR3 protein: CASRDYEQYF
V gene: TRBV2; J gene: TRBJ1-1; clone size: NA; D gene: NA; CDR3 DNA: TGTGCCAGCAGTGGGGACCCACTGAACACTGAAGCTTTCTTT; CDR3 protein: CASSGDPLNTEAFF
V gene: TRBV5-4; J gene: TRBJ2-7; clone size: NA; D gene: NA; CDR3 DNA: TGTGCCAGCAGCCTCCTGGAGGCCGCCGAGCAGTACTTC; CDR3 protein: CASSLLEAAEQYF
V gene: TRBV2; J gene: TRBJ2-5; clone size: NA; D gene: TRBD2; CDR3 DNA: TGTGCCAGCACTGGGACTAGCGAGCAAGAGACCCAGTACTTC; CDR3 protein: CASTGTSEQETQYF
V gene: TRBV7-2; J gene: TRBJ2-7; clone size: NA; D gene: NA; CDR3 DNA: TGTGCCAGCAGCTTAGGGATGGGTGTCGAGCAGTACTTC; CDR3 protein: CASSLGMGVEQYF
V gene: TRBV4-1; J gene: TRBJ2-7; clone size: NA; D gene: TRBD2; CDR3 DNA: TGCGCCAGCAGCCACCGGCGGGAGGGCCTTTACGAGCAGTACTTC; CDR3 protein: CASSHRREGLYEQYF
V gene: TRBV6-5; J gene: TRBJ1-1; clone size: once; D gene: NA; CDR3 DNA: TGTGCCAGCAGTTACCCAGGACGGCATGAAGCTTTCTTT; CDR3 protein: CASSYPGRHEAFF
V gene: TRBV28; J gene: TRBJ1-5; clone size: NA; D gene: TRBD1; CDR3 DNA: TGTGCCAGCATCGAGACAGGGGGGAATCAGCCCCAGCATTTT; CDR3 protein: CASIETGGNQPQHF
V gene: TRBV5-6; J gene: TRBJ2-2; clone size: NA; D gene: NA; CDR3 DNA: TGTGCCAGCAGCTTCTGGGGCACCGGGGAGCTGTTTTTT; CDR3 protein: CASSFWGTGELFF
V gene: TRBV7-9; J gene: TRBJ1-1; clone size: NA; D gene: NA; CDR3 DNA: TGTGCCAGCAGCTTAGTGGGACACCGAAACACTGAAGCTTTCTTT; CDR3 protein: CASSLVGHRNTEAFF
V gene: TRBV7-9; J gene: TRBJ2-7; clone size: NA; D gene: TRBD2; CDR3 DNA: TGTGCCAGCAGCGGGACTACCTACGAGCAGTACTTC; CDR3 protein: CASSGTTYEQYF
V gene: TRBV6-1; J gene: TRBJ1-3; clone size: once; D gene: NA; CDR3 DNA: TGTGCCAGCAGTGACCCTACGGACTCTGGAAACACCATATATTTT; CDR3 protein: CASSDPTDSGNTIYF
V gene: TRBV7-9; J gene: TRBJ2-1; clone size: NA; D gene: NA; CDR3 DNA: TGTGCCAGCAGCCTAGACTGGAGCTCCTACAATGAGCAGTTCTTC; CDR3 protein: CASSLDWSSYNEQFF
V gene: TRBV9; J gene: TRBJ2-2; clone size: NA; D gene: NA; CDR3 DNA: TGTGCCAGCAGCGTAGAGGCGGGACTTACTACCGGGGAGCTGTTTTTT; CDR3 protein: CASSVEAGLTTGELFF
V gene: TRBV7-9; J gene: TRBJ1-2; clone size: NA; D gene: NA; CDR3 DNA: TGTGCCAGCAGCCCCCCTCTCCCCCGCAGGGGAGAGGACGGCTACACCTTC; CDR3 protein: CASSPPLPRRGEDGYTF
V gene: TRBV5-4; J gene: TRBJ2-5; clone size: NA; D gene: NA; CDR3 DNA: TGTGCCAGCAGCTTTCCGATCAGGGGGGGAGAGACCCAGTACTTC; CDR3 protein: CASSFPIRGGETQYF
V gene: TRBV13; J gene: TRBJ2-7; clone size: NA; D gene: TRBD1; CDR3 DNA: TGTGCCAGCAGCTCGGGGACAGGGGACCACGAGCAGTACTTC; CDR3 protein: CASSSGTGDHEQYF
V gene: TRBV7-9; J gene: TRBJ1-1; clone size: NA; D gene: NA; CDR3 DNA: TGTGCCAGCAGCTTAGTGACAGGGAACACTGAAGCTTTCTTT; CDR3 protein: CASSLVTGNTEAFF
V gene: TRBV5-4; J gene: TRBJ1-4; clone size: NA; D gene: NA; CDR3 DNA: TGTGCCAGCAGCTTGGGGGAAAATGAAAAACTGTTTTTT; CDR3 protein: CASSLGENEKLFF
V gene: TRBV5-4; J gene: TRBJ2-5; clone size: NA; D gene: TRBD1; CDR3 DNA: TGTGCCAGCAGCAGGGACAGGTCCGGTGAGACCCAGTACTTC; CDR3 protein: CASSRDRSGETQYF
V gene: TRBV30; J gene: TRBJ1-2; clone size: NA; D gene: NA; CDR3 DNA: TGTGCCTGGAGTGTACAAGGGGAGGGGAAGGACTATGGCTACACCTTC; CDR3 protein: CAWSVQGEGKDYGYTF
V gene: TRBV18; J gene: TRBJ2-1; clone size: NA; D gene: TRBD2; CDR3 DNA: TGTGCCAGCTCACGAGCGGGACTAGCGGGAGAGGCAAATGAGCAGTTCTTC; CDR3 protein: CASSRAGLAGEANEQFF
V gene: TRBV27; J gene: TRBJ2-2; clone size: NA; D gene: NA; CDR3 DNA: TGTGCCAGCAGTTTTACAGGGGGGGACCGGGAGCTGTTTTTT; CDR3 protein: CASSFTGGDRELFF
V gene: TRBV27; J gene: TRBJ2-6; clone size: NA; D gene: NA; CDR3 DNA: TGTGCCAGCACCCCCGGCGCAGGCAGCTCTGGGGCCAACGTCCTGACTTTC; CDR3 protein: CASTPGAGSSGANVLTF
V gene: TRBV6-6; J gene: TRBJ1-1; clone size: NA; D gene: NA; CDR3 DNA: TGTGCCAGCAGTACAACAGAGGACACTGAAGCTTTCTTT; CDR3 protein: CASSTTEDTEAFF
V gene: TRBV27; J gene: TRBJ1-1; clone size: NA; D gene: NA; CDR3 DNA: TGTGCCAGCAGTTTCGGAGGTAGCACTGAAGCTTTCTTT; CDR3 protein: CASSFGGSTEAFF
V gene: TRBV11-2; J gene: TRBJ1-2; clone size: NA; D gene: NA; CDR3 DNA: TGTGCCAGCAGCTTAGGTTTAGGGGACCACTATGGCTACACCTTC; CDR3 protein: CASSLGLGDHYGYTF
V gene: TRBV7-2; J gene: TRBJ2-1; clone size: NA; D gene: NA; CDR3 DNA: TGTGCCAGCACCCCGGAGGCCCGGGGCCATGAGCAGTTCTTC; CDR3 protein: CASTPEARGHEQFF
V gene: TRBV6-1; J gene: TRBJ2-6; clone size: NA; D gene: TRBD1; CDR3 DNA: TGTGCCAGCAGTGTTTACAGGGGATCTGGGGCCAACGTCCTGACTTTC; CDR3 protein: CASSVYRGSGANVLTF
V gene: TRBV21-1; J gene: TRBJ2-7; clone size: NA; D gene: NA; CDR3 DNA: TGTGCCAGCAGCAAAGGGAGCAAGTACTTC; CDR3 protein: CASSKGSKYF
V gene: TRBV27; J gene: TRBJ2-1; clone size: NA; D gene: TRBD1; CDR3 DNA: TGTGCCAGCAGTTTAATAGGGACAGGGTACAATGAGCAGTTCTTC; CDR3 protein: CASSLIGTGYNEQFF
V gene: TRBV29-1; J gene: TRBJ1-3; clone size: NA; D gene: NA; CDR3 DNA: TGCAGCGCAACTCATACCAGCTCTGGAAACACCATATATTTT; CDR3 protein: CSATHTSSGNTIYF
V gene: TRBV5-4; J gene: TRBJ1-1; clone size: NA; D gene: NA; CDR3 DNA: TGTGCCAGCAGCCCCGATGGAGTCGGGACTGAAGCTTTCTTT; CDR3 protein: CASSPDGVGTEAFF
V gene: TRBV6-1; J gene: TRBJ1-5; clone size: NA; D gene: NA; CDR3 DNA: TGTGCCAGCAGTTCGGGCCCAAAGGGACAGCCCCAGCATTTT; CDR3 protein: CASSSGPKGQPQHF
V gene: TRBV28; J gene: TRBJ2-3; clone size: NA; D gene: NA; CDR3 DNA: TGTGCCAGCAAATCTGGGGGGCTCAACACAGATACGCAGTATTTT; CDR3 protein: CASKSGGLNTDTQYF
V gene: TRBV27; J gene: TRBJ1-2; clone size: NA; D gene: NA; CDR3 DNA: TGTGCCAGCAGTTTAGCCTCTGGGGCGGATGGCTACACCTTC; CDR3 protein: CASSLASGADGYTF
V gene: TRBV4-1; J gene: TRBJ1-3; clone size: NA; D gene: TRBD1; CDR3 DNA: TGCGCCAGCAGCCAAGCTGGGGACAGGGTTGGAAACACCATATATTTT; CDR3 protein: CASSQAGDRVGNTIYF
V gene: TRBV6-5; J gene: TRBJ1-1; clone size: NA; D gene: NA; CDR3 DNA: TGTGCCAGCAGTCCGATGAGAGAGAACACTGAAGCTTTCTTT; CDR3 protein: CASSPMRENTEAFF
V gene: TRBV9; J gene: TRBJ2-3; clone size: once; D gene: TRBD2; CDR3 DNA: TGTGCCAGCAGCACCCAACTAGCGGGGGTACCCACAGATACGCAGTATTTT; CDR3 protein: CASSTQLAGVPTDTQYF
V gene: TRBV11-2; J gene: TRBJ1-2; clone size: NA; D gene: NA; CDR3 DNA: TGTGCCAGCAGCTTAGACGGGCTACCGCGGTATGGCTACACCTTC; CDR3 protein: CASSLDGLPRYGYTF
V gene: TRBV10-1; J gene: TRBJ2-3; clone size: NA; D gene: TRBD2; CDR3 DNA: TGCGCCAGCAGCCTCCGACTAGCGGGAGGTTCAGATACGCAGTATTTT; CDR3 protein: CASSLRLAGGSDTQYF
V gene: TRBV11-2; J gene: TRBJ2-7; clone size: NA; D gene: NA; CDR3 DNA: TGTGCCAGCAGCTTAAATCCCCCGGGCGACGAGCAGTACTTC; CDR3 protein: CASSLNPPGDEQYF
V gene: TRBV10-2; J gene: TRBJ2-4; clone size: NA; D gene: NA; CDR3 DNA: TGCGCCACGGGAGAGGCCAAAAACATTCAGTACTTC; CDR3 protein: CATGEAKNIQYF
V gene: TRBV4-1; J gene: TRBJ2-7; clone size: once; D gene: NA; CDR3 DNA: TGCGCCAGCAGCCAAGGGGGGGCCCGAAGTACCTACGAGCAGTACTTC; CDR3 protein: CASSQGGARSTYEQYF
V gene: TRBV6-1; J gene: TRBJ1-6; clone size: NA; D gene: NA; CDR3 DNA: TGTGCCAGCAGTGGAGCCCCCAGCTCCTATAATTCACCCCTCCACTTT; CDR3 protein: CASSGAPSSYNSPLHF
V gene: TRBV27; J gene: TRBJ2-7; clone size: NA; D gene: NA; CDR3 DNA: TGTGCCAGCAGACCAGCCGTTACCTACGAGCAGTACTTC; CDR3 protein: CASRPAVTYEQYF
V gene: TRBV7-6; J gene: TRBJ2-1; clone size: NA; D gene: NA; CDR3 DNA: TGTGCCAGCAGCTTATGGGTGGGAAGCTCCTACAATGAGCAGTTCTTC; CDR3 protein: CASSLWVGSSYNEQFF
V gene: TRBV19; J gene: TRBJ2-7; clone size: NA; D gene: NA; CDR3 DNA: TGTGCCAGTAGTATGGGTTTCGGCTACGAGCAGTACTTC; CDR3 protein: CASSMGFGYEQYF
V gene: TRBV16; J gene: TRBJ1-1; clone size: few; D gene: NA; CDR3 DNA: TGTGCCAGCAGCCGAACTCCGGGGAACACTGAAGCTTTCTTT; CDR3 protein: CASSRTPGNTEAFF
V gene: TRBV4-1; J gene: TRBJ2-5; clone size: NA; D gene: TRBD1; CDR3 DNA: TGCGCCAGCAGCCAAGGGACTGACGGGACAGGGAGAGAGACCCAGTACTTC; CDR3 protein: CASSQGTDGTGRETQYF
V gene: TRBV4-1; J gene: TRBJ1-1; clone size: NA; D gene: TRBD1; CDR3 DNA: TGCGCCAGCAAAACAGGGGGCACTGAAGCTTTCTTT; CDR3 protein: CASKTGGTEAFF
V gene: TRBV11-2; J gene: TRBJ2-2; clone size: NA; D gene: NA; CDR3 DNA: TGTGCCAGCAGCCATGGGACCGGGGAGCTGTTTTTT; CDR3 protein: CASSHGTGELFF
V gene: TRBV2; J gene: TRBJ2-3; clone size: NA; D gene: TRBD2; CDR3 DNA: TGTGCCAGCAGTGAATTGGCGGGGGGCGTCACAGATACGCAGTATTTT; CDR3 protein: CASSELAGGVTDTQYF
V gene: TRBV5-6; J gene: TRBJ2-7; clone size: once; D gene: TRBD2; CDR3 DNA: TGTGCCAGCAGCCTGAGGGCTCTAGCGGGAGCTCCTTACGAGCAGTACTTC; CDR3 protein: CASSLRALAGAPYEQYF